What follows are 32 T cell receptor beta chains derived from one specimen sequenced in a study of T cell responses to AZD1222 COVID-19 vaccine. Generated by immunoSEQ multiplex PCR, the TCRdb table keeps only in-frame clones and is missing some. The data show roughly 130,000 clones, with about 93% seen just once and roughly 4% held by the top ten. Sequencing was performed on peripheral blood, taken 28 days after the second AZD1222 dose. Receptors were obtained from an adult who received the AZD1222 COVID-19 vaccine.

This clone has just one count. The chain has TRBV5-6 and TRBJ1-2; 9 bases are a match to TRBD1. Losses at the gene ends were 4 bases for V and 4 bases for J; bases not matched to a gene: 8. The germline CDR1 and CDR2 sequences are SGHDT and YYEEEE. The CDR3 sequence is 15 residues long. The CDR3 DNA sequence: TGTGCCAGCAGCCCCGGGACAGGGTTGACCTATGGCTACACCTTC. As protein: CASSPGTGLTYGYTF.

This sequence joins TRBV7-2 and TRBJ2-7; D unresolved. Per germline, CDR1 SGHTA and CDR2 FQGNSA. V was pared by 3 bases and J by 6 bases, with 15 bases between. This CDR3 comprises 14 residues. This CDR3 is CASSFSPNYFEQYF. The CDR3 bases are TGTGCCAGCAGCTTTTCCCCCAACTATTTCGAGCAGTACTTC.

This chain links TRBV28 with TRBJ1-2; no clear D gene. Germline CDR1 MDHEN, CDR2 SYDVKM. Trimming took 6 bases from V and 6 from J, leaving 23 bases between them. This CDR3 contains 16 residues. CDR3 nucleotides: TGTGCCAGCAGCTCCGGGTCCTCCCCAAGGTTGAATGGCTACACCTTC. Its protein is CASSSGSSPRLNGYTF.

The CDR3 DNA sequence: TGTGCCAGCAGCGGGGCGGGGGGGGTTAATTCACCCCTCCACTTT. The encoded protein is CASSGAGGVNSPLHF. V usage is TRBV28 and J usage is TRBJ1-6; D is perhaps TRBD1 (5 bases). The CDR3 loop spans 15 amino acids. CDR1 is MDHEN and CDR2 is SYDVKM in the germline V gene. The V end lost 6 bases, the J end lost 6 bases, and 15 bases lay between the germline ends.

This rearrangement joins TRBV19 to TRBJ2-7, with a weak D call TRBD2 (7 bases). V shed 6 bases and J shed 7 bases, with 22 bases lying between them. CDR3 length equals 15 residues. CDR1 and CDR2 from the germline V gene are LNHDA and SQIVND (reference sequence). The CDR3 bases are TGTGCCAGTAGACCTAGGGGGGGCAGTCTAATGGAGCAGTACTTC. Encoded protein: CASRPRGGSLMEQYF.

The V gene is TRBV5-1, the J gene TRBJ1-1; D is uncertain. V lost 1 base, J lost 0 bases, and 7 bases lay in between. This CDR3 has 14 amino acids. Per the germline V gene, CDR1 is SGHRS and CDR2 is YFSETQ. CDR3 nucleotides: TGCGCCAGCAGCTTGTGGACCGTGAACACTGAAGCTTTCTTT. Translating it yields CASSLWTVNTEAFF.

The V call is TRBV3-1 (or the pseudogene TRBV3-2), the J call TRBJ1-2; possible D gene TRBD1, 6 bases. Germline CDR1 LGHDT, CDR2 YNNKEL (reference sequence). The CDR3 extends over 13 amino acids. Deletions cut 10 bases from V and 9 bases from J, with 21 bases between. In nucleotides, the CDR3 is TGTGCCACAGTCCAGGGGAGTGGATGGAGCTACACCTTC. Amino acid sequence: CATVQGSGWSYTF.

This sequence joins TRBV28 and TRBJ2-7; 7 nucleotides agree with TRBD2. Germline loops: CDR1 MDHEN, CDR2 SYDVKM. The V and J ends lost 3 bases and 3 bases, in that order; junction bases with no gene match: 8. This CDR3 is built from 15 residues. The CDR3, as DNA: TGTGCCAGCAGTTTGGGGGGGTCTTCAATCTACGAGCAGTACTTC. Amino acids: CASSLGGSSIYEQYF.

A single count supports this clone. The V call is TRBV28, the J call TRBJ1-6, with D possibly being TRBD1 (5 bases). Germline values: CDR1 MDHEN, CDR2 SYDVKM. Between the trimmed V and J ends, which lost 7 bases and 7 bases, there was a span of 11 bases. The CDR3 runs to 13 residues. CDR3 residues: CASTQDVNSPLHF. CDR3 bases: TGTGCCAGCACACAGGACGTAAATTCACCCCTCCACTTT.

This clone was seen once. V is TRBV7-8 and J is TRBJ1-5, with 8 bases matching TRBD1. The germline V gene has CDR1 SGHVS and CDR2 FQNEAQ. The CDR3 is 17 residues long. Trimming removed 4 bases from V and 0 bases from J; junction bases left unmatched: 8. The CDR3 is CASSSDRDRYSNQPQHF. CDR3 nucleotide sequence: TGTGCCAGCAGCTCGGACAGGGACCGGTATAGCAATCAGCCCCAGCATTTT.

This clone was found once. The V and J genes are TRBV6-2 or TRBV6-3 and TRBJ1-1; D gene uncertain. The CDR3 is made up of 16 amino acids. Germline V gene sequence: CDR1 MNHEY, CDR2 SVGEGT. The V end lost 6 bases, the J end lost 2 bases, and 19 bases lay between the germline ends. The CDR3 is CASSSIDWGFNTEAFF. The DNA of the CDR3 is TGTGCCAGCAGCTCCATTGATTGGGGTTTCAACACTGAAGCTTTCTTT.

The V and J genes are TRBV5-5 and TRBJ1-4, with D unclear. V shed 0 bases and J shed 4 bases, with 10 bases lying between them. This CDR3 has 15 amino acids. Germline V lookup: CDR1 SGHKS, CDR2 YYEKEE (reference sequence). CDR3 bases: TGTGCCAGCAGCTTGGCGGCAGCCATTAATGAAAAACTGTTTTTT. It specifies CASSLAAAINEKLFF.

J is TRBJ2-7 and V is TRBV21-1; the DNA was not compared with TRBD2, the D call given in the table. TRBV21-1 is a recognized pseudogene. The length of the CDR3 is 17 residues. CDR3: CASSKGGLAGGPYEQYF. The CDR3 bases are TGTGCCAGCAGCAAAGGAGGACTAGCGGGAGGGCCTTACGAGCAGTACTTC.

The V and J genes are TRBV6-5 and TRBJ2-5; 8 nucleotides line up with TRBD2. Germline V CDR1 and CDR2: MNHEY, SVGAGI. With 2 bases clipped from V and 5 bases from J, the junction kept 10 bases outside the gene matches. This CDR3 spans 16 amino acids. CDR3 nucleotide sequence: TGTGCCAGCAGTTACCTAGGGAGCGGGGGTTTGGAGACCCAGTACTTC. Amino acids: CASSYLGSGGLETQYF.

The chain has TRBV3-1 (or the pseudogene TRBV3-2) and TRBJ2-1, with D perhaps given as TRBD1 or TRBD2 (6 bases each). The CDR3 has 13 amino acids. Germline CDR1 and CDR2: LGHDT and YNNKEL (reference sequence). Trimming took 0 bases from V and 15 from J, leaving 15 bases between them. CDR3 loop: CASSQERGDTPFF. CDR3 bases: TGTGCCAGCAGCCAAGAGAGGGGGGACACCCCGTTCTTC.

The chain recombines TRBV9 with TRBJ2-5, with 8 bases identical to TRBD2. J gave up 1 base and V 3 bases, and 8 bases lay outside the gene matches. CDR1 is SGDLS and CDR2 is YYNGEE in the germline V gene. The CDR3 runs 16 residues. In DNA form, the CDR3 reads TGTGCCAGCAGCGGAAGGGCGGGGGGTACCCAAGAGACCCAGTACTTC. Translated, it gives CASSGRAGGTQETQYF. Based on the CDR3 plus reference TRBV9 and TRBJ2-5, the full variable domain is DSGVTQTPKHLITATGQRVTLRCSPRSGDLSVYWYQQSLDQGLQFLIQYYNGEERAKGNILERFSAQQFPDLHSELNLSSLELGDSALYFCASSGRAGGTQETQYFGPGTRLLVL.

The V and J genes are TRBV6-1 and TRBJ1-1; tentative D call: TRBD1 (5 bases). V gave up 3 bases and J gave up 1 base, with 6 bases separating them. The CDR3 covers 13 residues. Germline CDR1 and CDR2: MNHNS and SASEGT. CDR3 loop: CASSDRENTEAFF. CDR3 nucleotide sequence: TGTGCCAGCAGTGACAGGGAGAACACTGAAGCTTTCTTT.

V usage is TRBV6-1 and J usage is TRBJ1-4, with 7 bases that match TRBD1. The CDR3 is made up of 17 amino acids. Trimming took 4 bases from V and 0 from J; bases not matched to a gene: 8. The V gene's germline CDR1 is MNHNS and CDR2 SASEGT. CDR3 protein: CASSVFPGGTTNEKLFF. The CDR3 region has the DNA TGTGCCAGCAGTGTATTTCCAGGGGGAACAACTAATGAAAAACTGTTTTTT.

This chain connects TRBV5-8 to TRBJ1-5, with TRBD1 as a possible D gene (5 bases). V lost 0 bases and J 2 bases, leaving 12 bases between the germline ends. CDR1 SGHTS and CDR2 YDEGEE come from the germline V gene. The CDR3 is 16 amino acids. The DNA of the CDR3 is TGTGCCAGCAGCTTGGCCGACGGCAGGGGCAATCAGCCCCAGCATTTT. Protein product: CASSLADGRGNQPQHF.

The chain links TRBV4-3 to TRBJ2-7; 7 bases line up with TRBD1. The junction had 14 bases not matched to a gene; V was cut back by 0 bases and J by 6 bases. Germline CDR1 reads LGHNA; CDR2 reads YSLEER. The CDR3 is made up of 17 amino acids. CDR3 DNA sequence: TGCGCCAGCAGCCAAGATCCGAAGGGGGCCCACCTAGTCGAGCAGTACTTC. It is translated as CASSQDPKGAHLVEQYF.

This clone has just a few counts. The chain links TRBV28 to TRBJ1-6; D call uncertain. The CDR3 has 15 residues. Germline loops: CDR1 MDHEN, CDR2 SYDVKM. V lost 7 bases and J 4 bases, leaving 14 bases between the germline ends. CDR3 sequence: CASTPRSHYNSPLHF. In DNA form, the CDR3 reads TGTGCCAGCACCCCGCGAAGCCATTATAATTCACCCCTCCACTTT.

The chain has TRBV7-2 and TRBJ1-2; D unresolved. The CDR3 covers 13 residues. Looked up from germline, CDR1 is SGHTA and CDR2 is FQGNSA. Deletions cut 5 bases from V and 0 bases from J, with 7 bases between. This CDR3 reads CASSPQTNYGYTF. The CDR3 nucleotides are TGTGCCAGCAGCCCCCAAACTAACTATGGCTACACCTTC. The full variable domain, rest sourced from reference TRBV7-2 and TRBJ1-2, is GAGVSQSPSNKVTEKGKDVELRCDPISGHTALYWYRQSLGQGLEFLIYFQGNSAPDKSGLPSDRFSAERTGGSVSTLTIQRTQQEDSAVYLCASSPQTNYGYTFGSGTRLTVV.

The CDR3 nucleotides are TGTGCCAGCTCACCAGTAATTGGGACAGATACGCAGTATTTT. It specifies CASSPVIGTDTQYF. This chain uses TRBV18 with TRBJ2-3; D not resolved. The germline gives CDR1 KGHSH, CDR2 LQKENI. This CDR3 is 14 amino acids long. V lost 2 bases and J lost 3, with 9 bases in between. Variable domain in full (rest from reference TRBV18 and TRBJ2-3): NAGVMQNPRHLVRRRGQEARLRCSPMKGHSHVYWYRQLPEEGLKFMVYLQKENIIDESGMPKERFSAEFPKEGPSILRIQQVVRGDSAAYFCASSPVIGTDTQYFGPGTRLTVL.

This clone was seen only once. The chain joins TRBV6-5 to TRBJ2-7; no clear D gene. This CDR3 region has 12 residues. Germline V CDR1 and CDR2: MNHEY, SVGAGI. V lost 7 bases, J lost 5 bases, and 12 bases lay in between. The CDR3 reads CASNASPHEQYF. The DNA for the CDR3 is TGTGCCAGCAACGCATCCCCCCACGAGCAGTACTTC.

This clone was picked up a small number of times. The chain has TRBV11-2 and TRBJ2-1, with D possibly matching TRBD2 (7 bases). Trimming took off 6 bases at V and 0 bases at J, with 21 bases between the two ends. CDR1 SGHAT and CDR2 FQNNGV come from the germline V gene. The CDR3 extends over 18 amino acids. In DNA, the CDR3 is TGTGCCAGCAGGCAACTGGTGCGGGGGCCGAGCTCCTACAATGAGCAGTTCTTC. Translated, it gives CASRQLVRGPSSYNEQFF. Drawing the rest from reference TRBV11-2 and TRBJ2-1, the complete variable domain is EAGVAQSPRYKIIEKRQSVAFWCNPISGHATLYWYQQILGQGPKLLIQFQNNGVVDDSQLPKDRFSAERLKGVDSTLKIQPAKLEDSAVYLCASRQLVRGPSSYNEQFFGPGTRLTVL.

The CDR3 sequence is CASSVRGETQYF. The DNA of the CDR3 is TGTGCCAGCAGTGTACGGGGGGAGACCCAGTACTTC. V and J are TRBV2 and TRBJ2-5, with D possibly TRBD2 on 6 matching bases. The V end was cut by 4 bases, the J end by 5 bases, with 8 bases between. Germline values: CDR1 SNHLY, CDR2 FYNNEI. The CDR3 is 12 residues long.

The chain combines TRBV5-5 with TRBJ1-6; TRBD1 matches 9 bases. The CDR3 extends over 15 amino acids. Per germline, CDR1 SGHKS and CDR2 YYEKEE (reference sequence). The V gene end was trimmed by 7 bases and the J gene end by 6 bases; junction bases not matched to a gene: 8. The CDR3: CASRQEDRGNSPLHF. The CDR3 nucleotides are TGTGCCAGCCGCCAAGAGGACAGGGGTAATTCACCCCTCCACTTT.

This clone was counted at least ten times. V is TRBV15 and J is TRBJ2-1; weak D call: TRBD2 (6 bases). Trimming removed 5 bases from V and 0 bases from J, with 17 bases in between. CDR1 is LNHNV and CDR2 is YYDKDF in the germline V gene (reference sequence). CDR3 size: 17 residues. The CDR3 loop reads CATSRLEGYGSYNEQFF. As DNA, the CDR3 is TGTGCCACCAGCCGCTTGGAGGGCTATGGCTCCTACAATGAGCAGTTCTTC.

This chain links TRBV7-2 with TRBJ1-2; D unclear. Per germline, CDR1 SGHTA and CDR2 FQGNSA. Deletions cut 2 bases from V and 4 bases from J, with 8 bases between. This CDR3 spans 13 amino acids. CDR3: CASSLSWGYGYTF. CDR3 in DNA: TGTGCCAGCAGCTTAAGTTGGGGCTATGGCTACACCTTC.

The gene calls are TRBV7-6 and TRBJ2-5; 8 nucleotides align to TRBD2. The CDR3 covers 15 residues. Trimming took 3 bases from V and 5 from J; bases not matched to a gene: 8. Germline assignment: CDR1 SGHVS and CDR2 FNYEAQ. The CDR3 DNA reads as TGTGCCAGCAGCTTGGTGGGACTAGTACGGGAGACCCAGTACTTC. The encoded protein is CASSLVGLVRETQYF.

This chain uses TRBV5-1 with TRBJ2-1; maybe TRBD1 (6 bases). The V gene's germline CDR1 is SGHRS and CDR2 YFSETQ. The CDR3 is made up of 15 amino acids. With 4 bases removed from V and 6 bases from J, the gap between germline ends came to 17 bases. This chain's CDR3 is CASSGTTGSLNEQFF. The DNA for the CDR3 is TGCGCCAGCAGCGGGACCACAGGGTCCCTCAATGAGCAGTTCTTC.

The chain links TRBV10-1 to TRBJ1-2, with D perhaps TRBD1 (5 bases). Trimming took off 4 bases at V and 5 bases at J, with 14 bases between the two ends. Germline-derived CDR1 and CDR2 are WNHNN and SYGVQD (reference sequence). This CDR3 comprises 14 residues. The CDR3 sequence is CASSGGGLGYGYTF. The CDR3 bases are TGCGCCAGCAGTGGGGGCGGGCTGGGGTATGGCTACACCTTC.